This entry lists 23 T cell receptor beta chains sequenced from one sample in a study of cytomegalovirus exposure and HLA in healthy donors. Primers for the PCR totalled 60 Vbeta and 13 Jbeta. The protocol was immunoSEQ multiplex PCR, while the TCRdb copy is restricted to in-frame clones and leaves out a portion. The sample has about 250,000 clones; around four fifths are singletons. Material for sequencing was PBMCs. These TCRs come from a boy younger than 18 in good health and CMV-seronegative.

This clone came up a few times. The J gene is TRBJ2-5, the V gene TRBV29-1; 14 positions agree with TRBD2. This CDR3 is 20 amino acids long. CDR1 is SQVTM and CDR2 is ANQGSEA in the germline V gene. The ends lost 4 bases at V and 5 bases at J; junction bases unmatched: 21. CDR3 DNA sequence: TGCAGCGTTGGCGGGAGCCTGACTAGCGGGGGGGCCCCGATGGTGGAGACCCAGTACTTC. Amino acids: CSVGGSLTSGGAPMVETQYF. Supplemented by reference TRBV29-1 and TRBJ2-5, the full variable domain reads SAVISQKPSRDICQRGTSLTIQCQVDSQVTMMFWYRQQPGQSLTLIATANQGSEATYESGFVIDKFPISRPNLTFSTLTVSNMSPEDSSIYLCSVGGSLTSGGAPMVETQYFGPGTRLLVL.

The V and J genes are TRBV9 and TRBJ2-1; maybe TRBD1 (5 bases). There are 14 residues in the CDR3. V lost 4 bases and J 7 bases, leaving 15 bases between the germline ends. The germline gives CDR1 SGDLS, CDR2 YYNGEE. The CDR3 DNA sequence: TGTGCCAGCAGCAAGGGGCCGGGCCTTAATGAGCAGTTCTTC. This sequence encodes CASSKGPGLNEQFF.

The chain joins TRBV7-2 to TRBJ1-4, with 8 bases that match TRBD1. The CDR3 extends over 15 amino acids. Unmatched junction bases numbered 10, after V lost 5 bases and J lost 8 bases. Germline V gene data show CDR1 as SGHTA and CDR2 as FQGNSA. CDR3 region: CASSPKQGDGEKLFF. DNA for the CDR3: TGTGCCAGCAGCCCGAAACAGGGGGACGGGGAAAAACTGTTTTTT.

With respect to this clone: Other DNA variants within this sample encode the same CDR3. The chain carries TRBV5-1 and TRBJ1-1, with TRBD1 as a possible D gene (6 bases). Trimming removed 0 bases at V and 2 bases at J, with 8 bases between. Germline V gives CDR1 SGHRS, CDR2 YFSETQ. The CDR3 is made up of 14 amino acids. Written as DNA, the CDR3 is TGCGCCAGCAGCTTGGGTGGGGGCAACACTGAAGCTTTCTTT. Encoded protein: CASSLGGGNTEAFF.

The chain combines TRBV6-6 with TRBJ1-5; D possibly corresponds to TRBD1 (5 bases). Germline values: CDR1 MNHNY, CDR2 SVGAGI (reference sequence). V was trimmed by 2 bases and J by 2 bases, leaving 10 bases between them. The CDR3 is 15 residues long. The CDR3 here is CASSYRGSGNQPQHF. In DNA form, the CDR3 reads TGTGCCAGCAGTTACAGGGGATCTGGCAATCAGCCCCAGCATTTT.

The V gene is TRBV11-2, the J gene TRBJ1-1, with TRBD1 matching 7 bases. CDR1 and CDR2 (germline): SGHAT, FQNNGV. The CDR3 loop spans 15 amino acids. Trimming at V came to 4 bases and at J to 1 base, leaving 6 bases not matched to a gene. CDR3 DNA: TGTGCCAGCAGCTCCTCCCGGACAGGGAACACTGAAGCTTTCTTT. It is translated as CASSSSRTGNTEAFF.

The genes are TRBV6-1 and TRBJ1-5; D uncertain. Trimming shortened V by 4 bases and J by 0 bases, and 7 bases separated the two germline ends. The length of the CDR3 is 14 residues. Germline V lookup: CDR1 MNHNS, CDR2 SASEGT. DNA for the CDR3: TGTGCCAGCAGTGCCCTGTTTAGCAATCAGCCCCAGCATTTT. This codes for CASSALFSNQPQHF.

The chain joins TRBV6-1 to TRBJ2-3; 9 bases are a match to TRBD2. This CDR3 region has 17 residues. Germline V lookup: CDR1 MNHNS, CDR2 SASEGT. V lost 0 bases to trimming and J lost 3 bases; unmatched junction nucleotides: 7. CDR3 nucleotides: TGTGCCAGCAGTGAAGCCCTAGCGGGAATGCGAACAGATACGCAGTATTTT. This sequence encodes CASSEALAGMRTDTQYF.

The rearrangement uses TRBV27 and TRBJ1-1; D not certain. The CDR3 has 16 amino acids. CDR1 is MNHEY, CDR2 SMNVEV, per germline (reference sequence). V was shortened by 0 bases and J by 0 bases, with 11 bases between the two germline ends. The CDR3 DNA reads TGTGCCAGCAGTTTATCGTACCGGGGAATGAACACTGAAGCTTTCTTT. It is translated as CASSLSYRGMNTEAFF.

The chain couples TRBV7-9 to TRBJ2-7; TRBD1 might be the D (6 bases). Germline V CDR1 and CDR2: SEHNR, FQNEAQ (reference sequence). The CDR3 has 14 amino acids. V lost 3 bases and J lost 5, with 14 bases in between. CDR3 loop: CASSFQGSTHEQYF. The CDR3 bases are TGTGCCAGCAGCTTTCAGGGGAGTACACACGAGCAGTACTTC.

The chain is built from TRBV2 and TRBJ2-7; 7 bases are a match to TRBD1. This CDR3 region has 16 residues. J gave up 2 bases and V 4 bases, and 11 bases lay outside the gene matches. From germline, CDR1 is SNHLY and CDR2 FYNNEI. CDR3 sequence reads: CASSGLTDRIPYEQYF. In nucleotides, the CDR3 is TGTGCCAGCAGTGGCCTCACGGACAGGATCCCCTACGAGCAGTACTTC.

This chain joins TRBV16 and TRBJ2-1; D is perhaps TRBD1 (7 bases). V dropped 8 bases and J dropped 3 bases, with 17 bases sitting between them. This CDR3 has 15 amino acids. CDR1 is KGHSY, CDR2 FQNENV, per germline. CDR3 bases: TGTGCCAGCGCGGGGCGACAGGGCAGCTACAATGAGCAGTTCTTC. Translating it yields CASAGRQGSYNEQFF.

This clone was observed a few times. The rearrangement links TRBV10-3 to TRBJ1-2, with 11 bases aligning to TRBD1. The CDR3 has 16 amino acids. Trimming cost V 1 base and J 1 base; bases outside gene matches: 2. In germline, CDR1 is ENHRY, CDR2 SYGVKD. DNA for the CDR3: TGTGCCATCAGTGAGTGGACAGGGGGCGTTAACTATGGCTACACCTTC. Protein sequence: CAISEWTGGVNYGYTF.

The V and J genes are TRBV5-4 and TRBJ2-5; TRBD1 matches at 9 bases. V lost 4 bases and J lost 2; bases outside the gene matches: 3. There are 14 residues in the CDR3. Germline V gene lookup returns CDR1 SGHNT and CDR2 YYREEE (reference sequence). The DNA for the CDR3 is TGTGCCAGCAGCGCGGACAGGGGACAAGAGACCCAGTACTTC. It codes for CASSADRGQETQYF.

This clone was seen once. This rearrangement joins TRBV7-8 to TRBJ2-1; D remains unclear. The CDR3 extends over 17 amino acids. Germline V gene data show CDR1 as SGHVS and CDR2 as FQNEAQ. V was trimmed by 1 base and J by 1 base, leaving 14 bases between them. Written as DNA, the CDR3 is TGTGCCAGCAGCTTAGGCGCGGCCAGAGAGTCCTACAATGAGCAGTTCTTC. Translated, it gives CASSLGAARESYNEQFF.

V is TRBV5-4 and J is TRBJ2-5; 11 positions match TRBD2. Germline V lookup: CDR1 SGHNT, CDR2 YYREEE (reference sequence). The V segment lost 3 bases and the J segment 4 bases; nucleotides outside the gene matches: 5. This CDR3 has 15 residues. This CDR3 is CASSSVTSGAETQYF. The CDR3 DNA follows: TGTGCCAGCAGCTCCGTGACTAGCGGGGCAGAGACCCAGTACTTC.

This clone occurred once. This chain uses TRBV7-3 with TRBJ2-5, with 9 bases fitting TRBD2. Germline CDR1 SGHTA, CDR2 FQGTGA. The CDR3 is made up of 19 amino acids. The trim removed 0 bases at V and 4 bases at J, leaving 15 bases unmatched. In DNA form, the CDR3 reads TGTGCCAGCAGCTTAACGTCCCGAAATAGCGGGGGCTGGGGAGAGACCCAGTACTTC. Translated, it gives CASSLTSRNSGGWGETQYF.

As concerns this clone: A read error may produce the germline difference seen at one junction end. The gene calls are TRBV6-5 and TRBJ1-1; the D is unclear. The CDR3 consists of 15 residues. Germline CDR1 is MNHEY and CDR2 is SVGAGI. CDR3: CASSYSRVVKTEAFF. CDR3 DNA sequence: TGTGCCAGCAGTTACTCTCGAGTGGTGAAGACTGAAGCTTTCTTT.

CDR3 bases: TGTGCCAGCAGTCCGCCCGACAGGGGGAGGTATTCACCCCTCCACTTT. Protein sequence: CASSPPDRGRYSPLHF. The V and J genes are TRBV27 and TRBJ1-6, with 9 bases fitting TRBD1. After removal of 5 bases from V and 8 bases from J, the junction contained 10 bases not matched to a gene. This CDR3 contains 16 residues. The germline gives CDR1 MNHEY, CDR2 SMNVEV (reference sequence).

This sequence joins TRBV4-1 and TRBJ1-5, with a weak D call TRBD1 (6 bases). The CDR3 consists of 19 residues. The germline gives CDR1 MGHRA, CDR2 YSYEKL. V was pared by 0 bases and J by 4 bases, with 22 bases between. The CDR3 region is CASSQDPVAGVILNQPQHF. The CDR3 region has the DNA TGCGCCAGCAGCCAAGATCCTGTGGCAGGGGTTATTCTGAATCAGCCCCAGCATTTT.

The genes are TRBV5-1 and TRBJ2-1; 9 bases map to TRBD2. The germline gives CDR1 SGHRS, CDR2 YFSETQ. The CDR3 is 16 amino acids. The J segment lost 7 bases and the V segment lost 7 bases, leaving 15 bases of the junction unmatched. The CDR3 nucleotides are TGCGCCAGCGGGGTAGTGGGCGGGGGGGCCGGGAATGAGCAGTTCTTC. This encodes CASGVVGGGAGNEQFF.

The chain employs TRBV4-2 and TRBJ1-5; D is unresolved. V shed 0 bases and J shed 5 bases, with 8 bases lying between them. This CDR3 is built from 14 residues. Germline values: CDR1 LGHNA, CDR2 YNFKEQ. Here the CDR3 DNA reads TGTGCCAGCAGCCAAGATAGGAGCGATCAGCCCCAGCATTTT. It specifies CASSQDRSDQPQHF.

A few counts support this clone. In DNA, the CDR3 is TGTGCCAGCAATCTTGGCCTGGAGCTGTTTTTT. Translation: CASNLGLELFF. The rearrangement uses TRBV6-1 and TRBJ2-2; D is unclear. CDR3 length: 11 amino acids. Trimming removed 7 bases from V and 10 bases from J, with 10 bases in between. Germline CDR1 and CDR2: MNHNS and SASEGT.